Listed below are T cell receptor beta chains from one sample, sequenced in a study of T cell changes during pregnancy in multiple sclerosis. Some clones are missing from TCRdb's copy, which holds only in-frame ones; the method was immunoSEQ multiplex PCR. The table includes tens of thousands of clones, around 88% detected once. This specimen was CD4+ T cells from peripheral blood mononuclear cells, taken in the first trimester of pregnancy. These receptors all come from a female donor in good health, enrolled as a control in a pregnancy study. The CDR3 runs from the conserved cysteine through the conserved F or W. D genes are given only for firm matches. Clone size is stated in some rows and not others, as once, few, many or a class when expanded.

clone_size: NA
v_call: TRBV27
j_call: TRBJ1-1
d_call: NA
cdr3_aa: CASSITRGPTSEAFF
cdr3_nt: TGTGCCAGCAGTATAACCAGGGGCCCGACTTCTGAAGCTTTCTTT

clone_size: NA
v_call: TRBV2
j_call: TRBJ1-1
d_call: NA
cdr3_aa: CASSEDGGTEAFF
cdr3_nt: TGTGCCAGCAGTGAAGATGGAGGTACTGAAGCTTTCTTT

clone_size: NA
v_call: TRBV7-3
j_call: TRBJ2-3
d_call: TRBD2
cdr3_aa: CASQRGPTSTDTQYF
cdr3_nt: TGTGCCAGCCAGCGGGGGCCTACTAGCACAGATACGCAGTATTTT

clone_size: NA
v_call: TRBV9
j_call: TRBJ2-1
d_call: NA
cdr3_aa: CASSVAGDNEQFF
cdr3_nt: TGTGCCAGCAGCGTAGCCGGGGACAATGAGCAGTTCTTC

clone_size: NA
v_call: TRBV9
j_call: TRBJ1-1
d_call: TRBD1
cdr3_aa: CASSVAGQGLGEAFF
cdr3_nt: TGTGCCAGCAGCGTAGCTGGACAGGGCTTGGGTGAAGCTTTCTTT

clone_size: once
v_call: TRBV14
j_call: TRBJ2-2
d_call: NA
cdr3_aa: CASSQPRGGGSGELFF
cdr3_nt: TGTGCCAGCAGCCAGCCCCGGGGCGGGGGCTCCGGGGAGCTGTTTTTT

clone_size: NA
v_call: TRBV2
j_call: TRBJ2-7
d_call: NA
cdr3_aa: CASIPTRSEQYF
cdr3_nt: TGTGCCAGCATTCCGACTAGAAGCGAGCAGTACTTC

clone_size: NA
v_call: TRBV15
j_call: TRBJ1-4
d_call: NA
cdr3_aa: CATSRPGTAGGEKLFF
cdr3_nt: TGTGCCACCAGCAGACCTGGGACGGCCGGGGGTGAAAAACTGTTTTTT

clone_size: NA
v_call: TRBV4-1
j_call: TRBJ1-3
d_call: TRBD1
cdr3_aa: CASSQEDRGVTTGNTIYF
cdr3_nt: TGCGCCAGCAGCCAAGAGGACAGGGGAGTAACTACTGGAAACACCATATATTTT

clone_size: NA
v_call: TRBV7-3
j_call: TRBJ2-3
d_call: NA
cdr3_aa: CASSLNGGLTDTQYF
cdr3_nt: TGTGCCAGCAGCTTAAACGGGGGGCTCACAGATACGCAGTATTTT

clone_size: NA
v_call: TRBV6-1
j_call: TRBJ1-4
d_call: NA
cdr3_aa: CASSDDTLNNEKLFF
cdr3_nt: TGTGCCAGCAGTGATGACACTCTCAATAATGAAAAACTGTTTTTT

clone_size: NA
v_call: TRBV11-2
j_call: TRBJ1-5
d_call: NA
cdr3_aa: CASSLAPEVAQHF
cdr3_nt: TGTGCCAGCAGCTTAGCCCCCGAGGTAGCCCAGCATTTT

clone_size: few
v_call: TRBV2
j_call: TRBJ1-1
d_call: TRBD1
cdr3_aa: CASIRDREFGKTEAFF
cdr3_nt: TGTGCCAGCATAAGGGACAGGGAATTTGGTAAGACTGAAGCTTTCTTT

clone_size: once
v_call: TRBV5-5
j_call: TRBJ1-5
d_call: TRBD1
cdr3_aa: CASSLVGSGQGASSDQPQHF
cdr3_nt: TGTGCCAGCAGCTTGGTCGGTTCGGGACAGGGGGCGAGTAGCGATCAGCCCCAGCATTTT

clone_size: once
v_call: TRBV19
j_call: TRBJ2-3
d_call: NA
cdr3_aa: CASSIAAGLLSDTQYF
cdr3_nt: TGTGCCAGTAGTATAGCGGCAGGGTTACTGTCAGATACGCAGTATTTT

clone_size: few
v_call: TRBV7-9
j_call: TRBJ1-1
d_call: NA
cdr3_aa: CASSLLGAIMNTEAFF
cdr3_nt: TGTGCCAGCAGCTTATTGGGGGCCATCATGAACACTGAAGCTTTCTTT

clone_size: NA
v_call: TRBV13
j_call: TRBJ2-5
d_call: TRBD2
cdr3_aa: CASATSGGQRGETQYF
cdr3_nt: TGTGCCAGCGCGACTAGCGGGGGACAAAGGGGAGAGACCCAGTACTTC

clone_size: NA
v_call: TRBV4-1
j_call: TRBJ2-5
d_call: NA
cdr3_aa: CASSQGSGQETQYF
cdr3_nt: TGCGCCAGCAGCCAAGGAAGCGGGCAAGAGACCCAGTACTTC

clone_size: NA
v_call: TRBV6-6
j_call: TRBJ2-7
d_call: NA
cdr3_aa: CASSYFRGAEQYF
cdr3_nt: TGTGCCAGCAGTTACTTTCGGGGGGCCGAGCAGTACTTC

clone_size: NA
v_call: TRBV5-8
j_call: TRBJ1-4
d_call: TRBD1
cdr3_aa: CASSLGTHRGRAEKLFF
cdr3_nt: TGTGCCAGCAGCTTGGGGACCCACAGGGGGCGAGCTGAAAAACTGTTTTTT

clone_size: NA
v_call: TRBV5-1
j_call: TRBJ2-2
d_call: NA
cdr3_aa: CASSLEGWNTGELFF
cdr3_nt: TGCGCCAGCAGCTTAGAGGGCTGGAACACCGGGGAGCTGTTTTTT

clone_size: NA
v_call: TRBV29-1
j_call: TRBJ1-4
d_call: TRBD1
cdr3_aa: CSGREGQREKLFF
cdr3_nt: TGCAGCGGACGTGAGGGACAGAGAGAAAAACTGTTTTTT

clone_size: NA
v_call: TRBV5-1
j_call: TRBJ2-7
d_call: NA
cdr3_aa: CASSLDIRSYEQYF
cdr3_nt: TGCGCCAGCAGCTTGGACATTCGCTCCTACGAGCAGTACTTC

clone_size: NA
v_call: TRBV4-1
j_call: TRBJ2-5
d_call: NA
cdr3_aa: CASSHHLRRKGEQETQYF
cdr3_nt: TGCGCCAGCAGCCACCATCTCAGGAGGAAGGGGGAACAAGAGACCCAGTACTTC

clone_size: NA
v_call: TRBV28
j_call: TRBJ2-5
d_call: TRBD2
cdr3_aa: CASRSLAGAGGETQYF
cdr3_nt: TGTGCCAGCAGGTCCCTAGCGGGGGCCGGCGGGGAGACCCAGTACTTC

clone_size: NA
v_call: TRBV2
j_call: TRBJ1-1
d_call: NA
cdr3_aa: CASSDRGPEAFF
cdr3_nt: TGTGCCAGCAGTGACAGGGGCCCCGAAGCTTTCTTT

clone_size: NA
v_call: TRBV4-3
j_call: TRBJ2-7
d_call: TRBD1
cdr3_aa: CASSQAQGWYEQYF
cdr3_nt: TGCGCCAGCAGCCAAGCACAGGGGTGGTACGAGCAGTACTTC

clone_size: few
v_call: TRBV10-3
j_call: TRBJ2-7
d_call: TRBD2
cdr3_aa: CAISGGTIPYEQYF
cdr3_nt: TGTGCCATCAGTGGGGGGACTATACCCTACGAGCAGTACTTC

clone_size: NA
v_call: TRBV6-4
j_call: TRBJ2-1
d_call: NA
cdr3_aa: CASSDSSGYNEQFF
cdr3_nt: TGTGCCAGCAGTGACTCGAGCGGTTACAATGAGCAGTTCTTC

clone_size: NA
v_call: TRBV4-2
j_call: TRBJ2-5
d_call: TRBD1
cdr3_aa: CASSPGNRGLQETQYF
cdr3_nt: TGTGCCAGCAGCCCCGGAAACAGGGGGTTGCAAGAGACCCAGTACTTC

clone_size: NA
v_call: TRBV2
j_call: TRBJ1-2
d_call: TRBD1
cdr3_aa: CATSRQGLNYGYTF
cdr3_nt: TGTGCCACCTCCCGACAGGGGCTAAACTATGGCTACACCTTC

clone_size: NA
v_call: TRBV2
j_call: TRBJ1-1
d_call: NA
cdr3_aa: CASSADSLGPEAFF
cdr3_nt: TGTGCCAGCAGCGCGGACAGTCTGGGGCCTGAAGCTTTCTTT

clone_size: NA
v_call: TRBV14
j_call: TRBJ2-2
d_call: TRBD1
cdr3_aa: CASSRTGGFLSGELFF
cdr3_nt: TGTGCCAGCAGCCGGACAGGGGGCTTCTTGTCCGGGGAGCTGTTTTTT

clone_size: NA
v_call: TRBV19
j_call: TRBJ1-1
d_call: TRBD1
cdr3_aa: CASSLLGQGEAFF
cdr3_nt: TGTGCCAGTAGTCTCTTGGGACAGGGGGAAGCTTTCTTT

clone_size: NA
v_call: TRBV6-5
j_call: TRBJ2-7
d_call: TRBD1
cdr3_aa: CASRMTGAYEQYF
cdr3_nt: TGTGCCAGCAGGATGACAGGGGCCTACGAGCAGTACTTC

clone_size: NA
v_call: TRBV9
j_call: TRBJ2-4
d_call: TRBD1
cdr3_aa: CASSVEPQGDKNIQYF
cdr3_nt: TGTGCCAGCAGCGTAGAACCACAGGGGGACAAAAACATTCAGTACTTC

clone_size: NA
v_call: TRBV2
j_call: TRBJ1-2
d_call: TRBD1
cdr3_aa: CASSRSPGTGGGYTF
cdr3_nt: TGTGCCAGCAGTCGATCCCCCGGGACAGGGGGCGGCTACACCTTC

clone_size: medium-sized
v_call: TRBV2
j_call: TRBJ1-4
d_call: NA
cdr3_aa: CASTRISANEKLFF
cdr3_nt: TGTGCCAGCACTCGTATTTCGGCTAATGAAAAACTGTTTTTT

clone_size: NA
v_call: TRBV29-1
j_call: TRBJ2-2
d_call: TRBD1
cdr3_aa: CSASGTGNTGELFF
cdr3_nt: TGCAGCGCGTCCGGGACAGGAAACACCGGGGAGCTGTTTTTT

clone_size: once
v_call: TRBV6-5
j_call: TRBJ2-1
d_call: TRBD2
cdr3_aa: CASRSGGAYNEQFF
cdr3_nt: TGTGCCAGCAGAAGCGGGGGGGCCTACAATGAGCAGTTCTTC

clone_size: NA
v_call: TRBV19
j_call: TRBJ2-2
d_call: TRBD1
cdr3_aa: CASSSRTGLNTGELFF
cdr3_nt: TGTGCCAGTAGTTCTAGGACAGGGCTTAACACCGGGGAGCTGTTTTTT

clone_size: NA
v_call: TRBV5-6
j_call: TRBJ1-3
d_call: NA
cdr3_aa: CASSLPQGGSPGNTIYF
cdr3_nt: TGTGCCAGCAGCTTACCACAGGGTGGGTCTCCTGGAAACACCATATATTTT

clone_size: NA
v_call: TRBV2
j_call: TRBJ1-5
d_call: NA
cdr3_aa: CASSVRPPGQPQHF
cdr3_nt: TGTGCCAGCAGTGTGCGGCCCCCGGGGCAGCCCCAGCATTTT

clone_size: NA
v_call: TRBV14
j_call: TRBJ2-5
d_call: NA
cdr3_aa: CASSQGPRGGLRETQYF
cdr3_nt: TGTGCCAGCAGTCAGGGTCCAAGGGGGGGCCTTAGAGAGACCCAGTACTTC

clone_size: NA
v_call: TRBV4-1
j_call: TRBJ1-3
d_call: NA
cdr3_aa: CASSPGFLGNTIYF
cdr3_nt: TGCGCCAGCAGCCCAGGGTTTCTTGGAAACACCATATATTTT